Listed below are T cell receptor beta chains from one sample, sequenced in a study of CD8+CD57+ T cells in acquired aplastic anemia. TCRdb fed the reads into MiXCR, producing one record per CDR3 protein. The data contain roughly 260,000 distinct CDR3 sequences, approximately 45% of them singletons. Sequencing used sorted CD4+, CD8+, or CD8+CD57+ T cells (not recorded which) from PBMCs. Receptors were obtained from a human donor with aplastic anemia. Each CDR3 is given with its conserved first and last residue. The order of the fields is J gene, D gene, clone size, V gene, CDR3 protein, CDR3 DNA. The D gene is left open where the match is weak. A clone size is listed for some rows: how often the clone was seen (once, few, many), or a class if it is expanded.

TRBJ1-1 | TRBD1 | NA | TRBV11-2 | CASSFPRGQGADTEAFF | TGTGCCAGCAGCTTCCCCAGGGGACAGGGGGCGGACACTGAAGCTTTCTTT
TRBJ1-2 | NA | once | TRBV20-1 | CSARSSGTNYGYTF | TGCAGTGCTAGAAGCAGCGGTACTAACTATGGCTACACCTTC
TRBJ2-5 | NA | NA | TRBV9 | CASSPRQGGTPLHFGNGTQCF | NA
TRBJ1-5 | NA | NA | TRBV20-1 | CSARSSGDEAQPQHF | TGCAGTGCTAGATCTTCCGGGGACGAAGCTCAGCCCCAGCATTTT
TRBJ1-2 | NA | once | TRBV4-2 | CASSPHELVGFF | TGTGCCAGCAGCCCCCACGAGCTAGTTGGGTTCTTC
TRBJ1-2 | NA | NA | TRBV7-8 | CASSSLQRLGGYTF | TGTGCCAGCAGCTCGCTACAGAGGTTAGGGGGCTACACCTTC
TRBJ2-7 | TRBD1 | NA | TRBV7-2 | CASSYRTGDYEQYF | TGTGCCAGCAGCTATCGGACAGGGGACTACGAGCAGTACTTC
TRBJ2-7 | NA | NA | TRBV7-9 | CASSPTGDPRDEQYF | TGTGCCAGCAGCCCCACGGGGGACCCTCGGGACGAGCAGTACTTC
TRBJ1-1 | TRBD1 | NA | TRBV20-1 | CSARDLQGHRDTEAFF | TGCAGTGCTAGAGATTTACAGGGGCATCGGGACACTGAAGCTTTCTTT
TRBJ1-1 | NA | few | TRBV6-5 | CASSPVGRRNTEAFF | TGTGCCAGCAGCCCCGTTGGGCGGAGAAACACTGAAGCTTTCTTT
TRBJ2-1 | TRBD2 | many | TRBV4-3 | CASSQETGGYNEQFF | TGCGCCAGCAGCCAAGAAACGGGAGGCTACAATGAGCAGTTCTTC
TRBJ2-3 | TRBD2 | NA | TRBV7-9 | CASGAQEDTQYF | TGCGCCAGCGGGGCACAGGAAGATACGCAGTATTTT
TRBJ2-5 | NA | once | TRBV11-2 | CASSLELERETQYF | TGTGCCAGCAGCTTAGAACTAGAACGGGAGACCCAGTACTTC
TRBJ2-7 | TRBD1 | many | TRBV25-1 | CASGQGSYEQYF | TGTGCCAGCGGACAGGGCTCCTACGAGCAGTACTTC
TRBJ1-1 | NA | many | TRBV5-1 | CASSQPWDGGEGAFF | TGCGCCAGCAGCCAACCGTGGGACGGCGGCGAAGGGGCTTTCTTT
TRBJ1-4 | NA | many | TRBV7-2 | CASSLGGGLGEKLFF | TGTGCCAGCAGCTTAGGGGGCGGGCTCGGTGAAAAACTGTTTTTT
TRBJ2-2 | NA | few | TRBV5-6 | CASSLIGSGELFF | TGTGCCAGCAGCTTGATTGGTTCCGGGGAGCTGTTTTTT
TRBJ1-6 | TRBD1 | many | TRBV11-2 | CASSLEMTGEDSPLHF | TGTGCCAGCAGCTTAGAAATGACAGGGGAGGATTCACCCCTCCACTTT
TRBJ2-3 | TRBD2 | many | TRBV15 | CATSSGLADTDTQYF | TGTGCCACCAGCAGCGGTCTAGCGGACACAGATACGCAGTATTTT
TRBJ2-5 | NA | few | TRBV19 | CASSRDTETQYF | TGTGCCAGTAGTAGGGATACGGAGACCCAGTACTTC
TRBJ2-7 | TRBD1 | NA | TRBV10-2 | CASSTSDRDITYEQYF | TGCGCCAGCAGTACATCCGACAGGGACATCACGTACGAGCAGTACTTC
TRBJ2-1 | NA | few | TRBV30 | CAWSSGYNEQFF | TGTGCCTGGAGCAGCGGATACAATGAGCAGTTCTTC
TRBJ1-2 | NA | few | TRBV2 | CASRGAGPYGYTF | TGTGCCAGCAGGGGGGCAGGACCCTATGGCTACACCTTC
TRBJ2-5 | TRBD2 | NA | TRBV9 | CASSWTSGGGSETQYF | TGTGCCAGCAGCTGGACTAGCGGGGGCGGGTCAGAGACCCAGTACTTC
TRBJ2-7 | TRBD1 | NA | TRBV6-1 | CASSGARGRSYEQYF | TGTGCCAGCAGTGGGGCCAGGGGGCGCTCCTACGAGCAGTACTTC
TRBJ2-7 | NA | NA | TRBV19 | CASSIGLDEQYF | TGTGCCAGTAGTATAGGGCTAGACGAGCAGTACTTC
TRBJ1-6 | NA | few | TRBV5-6 | CASSLDGLKFQGNSPLHF | TGTGCCAGCAGCTTGGACGGCCTTAAGTTCCAGGGTAATTCACCCCTCCACTTT
TRBJ2-1 | TRBD2 | NA | TRBV12-3/TRBV12-4 | CASSLSGGAHNEQFF | TGTGCCAGCAGTTTGAGCGGGGGGGCCCACAATGAGCAGTTCTTC
TRBJ1-4 | NA | many | TRBV19 | CASSSRQALNEKLFF | TGTGCCAGTAGTTCCAGACAGGCTCTTAATGAAAAACTGTTTTTT
TRBJ2-7 | TRBD1 | NA | TRBV4-1 | CASSPRDRGTYEQYF | TGCGCCAGCAGCCCTAGGGACAGGGGTACCTACGAGCAGTACTTC
TRBJ2-5 | TRBD1 | NA | TRBV19 | CASSIWDRDRETQYF | TGTGCCAGTAGTATCTGGGACAGGGATCGGGAGACCCAGTACTTC
TRBJ1-2 | TRBD1 | once | TRBV7-9 | CASSIPTGGGYTF | TGTGCCAGCAGCATACCTACAGGGGGTGGCTACACCTTC
TRBJ2-1 | TRBD2 | NA | TRBV9 | CASSKRGLAGVAF | TGTGCCAGCAGCAAGCGGGGACTAGCGGGGGTGGCTTTC
TRBJ2-1 | NA | NA | TRBV12-3/TRBV12-4 | CASSFRDHNEQFF | TGTGCCAGCAGTTTTAGGGATCACAATGAGCAGTTCTTC
TRBJ2-1 | TRBD2 | many | TRBV20-1 | CSARVLAGGNNEQFF | TGCAGTGCTAGAGTACTAGCGGGGGGTAACAATGAGCAGTTCTTC
TRBJ1-2 | NA | many | TRBV7-9 | CASSLVDRAHNYGYTF | TGTGCCAGCAGCTTAGTTGACCGAGCGCATAACTATGGCTACACCTTC
TRBJ2-1 | NA | NA | TRBV15 | CATSRDGGEQFF | TGTGCCACCAGCAGAGATGGCGGTGAGCAGTTCTTC
TRBJ1-5 | NA | NA | TRBV6-4 | CASSYPGPRDRPPHF | TGTGCCAGCAGTTACCCCGGGCCCCGGGATCGGCCCCCGCATTTT
TRBJ2-7 | NA | many | TRBV7-9 | CASSSPSSRSYEQYF | TGTGCCAGCTCTTCCCCCTCCTCGCGGTCCTACGAGCAGTACTTC
TRBJ2-3 | NA | NA | TRBV19 | CASSPQSGANPDTQYF | TGTGCCAGTAGTCCACAATCCGGGGCAAATCCAGATACGCAGTATTTT
TRBJ1-6 | NA | once | TRBV20-1 | CSARVVGKSNSPLHF | TGCAGTGCTAGGGTCGTGGGGAAGTCAAATTCACCCCTCCACTTT
TRBJ2-7 | NA | NA | TRBV10-3 | CAISPRDGRDAYEQYF | TGTGCCATCAGTCCCCGGGACGGACGCGATGCCTACGAGCAGTACTTC
TRBJ2-5 | TRBD2 | NA | TRBV20-1 | CSARGTSGGQETQYF | TGCAGTGCTAGAGGGACTAGCGGGGGCCAAGAGACCCAGTACTTC
TRBJ1-1 | NA | NA | TRBV28 | CASSPIRGGGAFF | TGTGCCAGCAGTCCCATTAGGGGGGGCGGAGCTTTCTTT
TRBJ1-2 | TRBD1 | many | TRBV12-3/TRBV12-4 | CASSYRQGLGYGYTF | TGTGCCAGCAGTTACCGACAGGGATTGGGCTATGGCTACACCTTC
TRBJ1-1 | NA | many | TRBV29-1 | CSVVDTEAFF | TGCAGCGTTGTGGACACTGAAGCTTTCTTT
TRBJ2-7 | TRBD1 | NA | TRBV4-1 | CASSQPPGQSSYEQYF | TGCGCCAGCAGCCAACCACCGGGACAGAGCTCCTACGAGCAGTACTTC
TRBJ2-5 | TRBD2 | NA | TRBV13 | CASKLRLAGLQETQYF | TGTGCCAGCAAGCTCAGACTAGCGGGGCTCCAAGAGACCCAGTACTTC
TRBJ2-2 | NA | many | TRBV4-1 | CASSQEISGTGELFF | TGCGCCAGCAGCCAAGAGATCAGCGGTACCGGGGAGCTGTTTTTT
TRBJ2-3 | NA | NA | TRBV7-9 | CASSLGTSITDTQYF | TGTGCCAGCAGCTTAGGGACATCGATCACAGATACGCAGTATTTT
TRBJ2-1 | TRBD2 | NA | TRBV29-1 | CSVVTSGRGYNEQFF | TGCAGCGTCGTGACTAGCGGGAGGGGGTACAATGAGCAGTTCTTC
TRBJ2-7 | TRBD1 | NA | TRBV19 | CASGGQGGYEQYF | TGTGCCAGTGGGGGACAGGGTGGCTACGAGCAGTACTTC
TRBJ2-1 | NA | many | TRBV7-3 | CASSSRGNPNEQFF | TGTGCCAGCAGCTCCCGGGGGAACCCCAATGAGCAGTTCTTC
TRBJ2-1 | NA | NA | TRBV25-1 | CASSQWAGNLNEQFF | TGTGCCAGCAGCCAATGGGCCGGGAACCTCAATGAGCAGTTCTTC
TRBJ2-1 | TRBD2 | many | TRBV4-3 | CASSQERTSVDNEQFF | TGCGCCAGCAGCCAAGAAAGGACTAGCGTTGACAATGAGCAGTTCTTC
TRBJ2-1 | TRBD1 | many | TRBV7-9 | CASSPLATGGAYNEQFF | TGTGCCAGCAGCCCTCTCGCGACAGGGGGCGCCTACAATGAGCAGTTCTTC
TRBJ1-1 | NA | many | TRBV20-1 | CSARWGLGTEAFF | TGCAGTGCTAGGTGGGGGCTTGGTACTGAAGCTTTCTTT
TRBJ2-7 | TRBD1 | NA | TRBV6-5 | CASSYGRDRYEQYF | TGTGCCAGCAGTTACGGACGGGACAGATACGAGCAGTACTTC